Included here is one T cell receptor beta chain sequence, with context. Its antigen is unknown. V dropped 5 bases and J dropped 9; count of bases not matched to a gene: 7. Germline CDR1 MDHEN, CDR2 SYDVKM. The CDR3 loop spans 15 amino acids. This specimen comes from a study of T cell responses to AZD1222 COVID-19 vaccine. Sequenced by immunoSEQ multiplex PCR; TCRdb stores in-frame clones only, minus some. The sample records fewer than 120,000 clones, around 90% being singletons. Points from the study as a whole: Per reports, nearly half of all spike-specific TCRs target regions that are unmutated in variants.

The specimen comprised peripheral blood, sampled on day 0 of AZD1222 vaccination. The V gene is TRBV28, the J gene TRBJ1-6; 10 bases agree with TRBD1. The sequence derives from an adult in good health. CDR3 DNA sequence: TGTGCCAGCAGTCTCGGGACAGGGGTTGGTTCACCCCTCCACTTT. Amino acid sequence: CASSLGTGVGSPLHF.